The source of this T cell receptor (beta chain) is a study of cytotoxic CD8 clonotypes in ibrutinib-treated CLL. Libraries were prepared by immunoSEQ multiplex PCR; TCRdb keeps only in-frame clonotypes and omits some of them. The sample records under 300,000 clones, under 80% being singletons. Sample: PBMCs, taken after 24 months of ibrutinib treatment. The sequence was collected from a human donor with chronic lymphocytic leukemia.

The CDR3 bases are TGCAGCGTTCAGAAGCCTAGCGGCTATTTGGATGAGCAGTTCTTC. This codes for CSVQKPSGYLDEQFF. V gene TRBV29-1 combines with J gene TRBJ2-1, with 7 bases aligning to TRBD2. Germline CDR1 SQVTM, CDR2 ANQGSEA. The V and J ends lost 5 bases and 8 bases, in that order; junction bases with no gene match: 15. This CDR3 has 15 amino acids.